This T cell receptor beta chain is from a study of blood T cell repertoires in COVID-19. The assay was immunoSEQ multiplex PCR, and TCRdb's table has in-frame clones only and misses some. The sample consists of 300,000 to 450,000 clones, around 85% of them appearing once. Between the trimmed V and J ends, which lost 4 bases and 1 base, there was a span of 14 bases. Per the germline V gene, CDR1 is MGHRA and CDR2 is YSYEKL. The CDR3 sequence is 16 residues long. This sequence joins TRBV4-1 and TRBJ1-5; D remains ambiguous. Sequenced input: peripheral blood. The TCR was taken from a woman aged 18-29 years with acute or convalescent COVID-19. The CDR3 DNA follows: TGCGCCAGCAGCCTCCAAAAGTCCCAGAGCAATCAGCCCCAGCATTTT. Residues: CASSLQKSQSNQPQHF.